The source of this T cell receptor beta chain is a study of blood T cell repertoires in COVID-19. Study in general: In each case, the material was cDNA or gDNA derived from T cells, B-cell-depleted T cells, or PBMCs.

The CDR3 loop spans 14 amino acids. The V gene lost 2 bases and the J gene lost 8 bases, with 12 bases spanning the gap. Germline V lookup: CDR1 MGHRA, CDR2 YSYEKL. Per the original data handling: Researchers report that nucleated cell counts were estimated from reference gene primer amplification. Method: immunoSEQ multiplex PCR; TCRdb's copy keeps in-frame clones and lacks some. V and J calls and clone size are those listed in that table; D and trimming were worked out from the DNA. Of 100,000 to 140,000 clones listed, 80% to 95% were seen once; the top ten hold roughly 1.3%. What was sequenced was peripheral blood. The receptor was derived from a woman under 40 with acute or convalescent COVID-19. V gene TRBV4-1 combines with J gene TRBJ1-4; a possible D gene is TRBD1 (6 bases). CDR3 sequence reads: CASSQTDRSEKLFF. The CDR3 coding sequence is TGCGCCAGCAGCCAAACTGACAGGTCCGAAAAACTGTTTTTT.